The clone carrying this T cell receptor (beta chain) was recorded a few times. Its cognate antigen is unknown. Different DNA sequences within this sample yield the same CDR3. The CDR3 is made up of 11 amino acids. Germline lookup yields CDR1 DFQATT and CDR2 SNEGSKA (reference sequence). The germline V and J ends were trimmed by 3 bases and 5 bases, with 5 bases remaining between them. The study drew all its donors from Caucasian adults living in Nashville, Tennessee. This specimen belongs to a study of shared clonotypes between healthy human individuals. Clones were sequenced by immunoSEQ multiplex PCR, and TCRdb holds only the in-frame ones, with some missing. Seen here are some 2,500,000 clones, 93% observed once, and the top ten hold roughly 0.36%. General study findings and limits: Non-shared clonotypes were found to have lower generation probabilities than the clonotypes that were shared by all four of the sorted-subset donors.

This clonotype originated in a man aged 18-30 years in good health. Some clones in this sample may be carry-over from other donors' samples. The specimen was naive CD4+ T cells from PBMCs. The subset: CD45RA+ positively selected. The rearrangement joins TRBV20-1 to TRBJ1-5; a weak D match, TRBD1 (5 bases). CDR3 protein: CSARGDQPQHF. Here the CDR3 DNA reads TGCAGTGCTAGGGGGGATCAGCCCCAGCATTTT.